These T cell receptor beta chains were read from a single sample in a study of technical replicates of blood from several donors. Only in-frame clones appear in the TCRdb table, and some are missing; sequencing was by immunoSEQ multiplex PCR. The sample has tens of thousands of clones; 90% to 98% are singletons. Sequencing was performed on T cells isolated from PBMCs. Receptor source: a human donor in good health. The CDR3 runs from the conserved cysteine through the conserved F or W. The D gene is left open where the match is weak. Size values are once, few and many counts, or a class for expanded clones, and some rows have none.

clone_size	v_call	j_call	d_call	cdr3_nt	cdr3_aa
NA	TRBV28	TRBJ2-2	NA	TGTGCCAGCAGACCGCCAGGGGTCGGGACCGGGGAGCTGTTTTTT	CASRPPGVGTGELFF
NA	TRBV29-1	TRBJ2-1	TRBD1	TGCAGCGTTGAAGGACAGGGGGACAAATTTTGGAATTTCAATGAGCAGTTCTTC	CSVEGQGDKFWNFNEQFF
NA	TRBV5-6	TRBJ2-6	TRBD1	TGTGCCAGCAGCGGTGACAGGGATGGCGGCTCTGGGGCCAACGTCCTGACTTTC	CASSGDRDGGSGANVLTF
NA	TRBV5-1	TRBJ2-2	TRBD1	TGCGCCAGCCGGACAGGGGGAAATGACGGGGAGCTGTTTTTT	CASRTGGNDGELFF
NA	TRBV5-1	TRBJ2-3	NA	TGCGCCAGCAAGGGGATCGGCACAGATACGCAGTATTTT	CASKGIGTDTQYF
NA	TRBV5-5	TRBJ1-6	NA	TGTGCCAGCTCTATGTGGAGTTACGAATCATATAATTCACCCCTCCACTTT	CASSMWSYESYNSPLHF
NA	TRBV7-9	TRBJ2-2	NA	TGTGCCAGCAGCTCACGAGCCGGGGAGCTGTTTTTT	CASSSRAGELFF
once	TRBV7-9	TRBJ1-6	NA	TGTGCCAGCAGCCCCTACCGGGACTATAATTCACCCCTCCACTTT	CASSPYRDYNSPLHF
once	TRBV5-4	TRBJ1-4	TRBD1	TGTGCCAGCAGCCCAGGGACAGGGAGAATTGGTGAAAAACTGTTTTTT	CASSPGTGRIGEKLFF
NA	TRBV6-5	TRBJ2-7	TRBD1	TGTGCCAGCCGGACAGGGCCCTACGAGCAGTACTTC	CASRTGPYEQYF
NA	TRBV20-1	TRBJ2-1	NA	TGCAGTGCTAGACTTTACAATGAGCAGTTCTTC	CSARLYNEQFF
NA	TRBV5-1	TRBJ2-3	TRBD2	TGCGCCAGCAGCCCGGGGGGGCCCACAGATACGCAGTATTTT	CASSPGGPTDTQYF
NA	TRBV4-1	TRBJ1-1	NA	TGCGCCAGCAGCCAGGGGCAGTCATCGATACCTGAAGCTTTCTTT	CASSQGQSSIPEAFF
NA	TRBV29-1	TRBJ2-4	NA	TGCAGCGTTGAAGATCCTGTCAGGTTAGCCAAAAACATTCAGTACTTC	CSVEDPVRLAKNIQYF
NA	TRBV5-1	TRBJ1-1	NA	TGCGCCAGCAGCTTGTCTCCGGAGATGAACACTGAAGCTTTCTTT	CASSLSPEMNTEAFF
NA	TRBV4-1	TRBJ2-7	NA	TGCGCCAGCAGCCAAGATCCGGGAATCTCAACATCCCCGCAGTACTTC	CASSQDPGISTSPQYF
once	TRBV2	TRBJ2-1	TRBD2	TGTGCCAGCACCGGGACTAGCATCTTGAATGAGCAGTTCTTC	CASTGTSILNEQFF
NA	TRBV6-5	TRBJ2-1	TRBD2	TGTGCCAGCAGTTACAGCTTAACTAGCGGGGACAATGAGCAGTTCTTC	CASSYSLTSGDNEQFF